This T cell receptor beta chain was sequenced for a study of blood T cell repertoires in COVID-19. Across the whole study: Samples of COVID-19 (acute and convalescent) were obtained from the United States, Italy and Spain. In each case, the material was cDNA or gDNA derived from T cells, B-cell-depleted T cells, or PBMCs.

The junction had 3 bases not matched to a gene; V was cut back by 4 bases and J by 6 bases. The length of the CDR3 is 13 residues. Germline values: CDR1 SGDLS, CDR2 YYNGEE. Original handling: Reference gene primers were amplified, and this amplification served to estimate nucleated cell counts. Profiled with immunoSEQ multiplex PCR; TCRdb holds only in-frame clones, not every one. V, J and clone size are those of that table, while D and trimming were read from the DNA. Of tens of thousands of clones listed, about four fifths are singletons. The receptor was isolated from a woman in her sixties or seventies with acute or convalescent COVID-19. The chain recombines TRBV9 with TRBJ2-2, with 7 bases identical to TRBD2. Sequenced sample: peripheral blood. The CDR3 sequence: CASSISGPGELFF. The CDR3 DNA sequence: TGTGCCAGCAGCATTAGCGGGCCCGGGGAGCTGTTTTTT.